This section outlines one TCR beta chain sequence together with its context. No antigen is known for it. Base-call qualities are not available, and no considerably larger clone is one nucleotide away. Including cysteine and phenylalanine, the CDR3 has 13 amino acids. Kept here is only the CDR3 DNA, which spans 39 bases and is read in frame from base 1. V is pruned by 3 bases and J by 6 bases, leaving 2 bases of the junction without a gene match. Via the germline V gene, CDR1 is SNHLY and CDR2 FYNNEI. The source of the sample is a study of OX40 agonist ivuxolimab in advanced cancers. The study in broad terms: Ivuxolimab, which targeted the costimulatory receptor OX40 (CD134), was an agonistic, fully human IgG2 monoclonal antibody. Intravenous ivuxolimab was administered to patients every 2 weeks at six dose levels: 0.01, 0.1, 0.3, 1.5, 3 and 10 mg/kg. Of the roughly 52 dose-escalation patients, hepatocellular carcinoma was present in about 20, melanoma in roughly 15, renal cell carcinoma in 9 and head and neck cancer in 9. In the dose-escalation cohort, over 65% of patients were male, and the mean age was approximately 60 years, with a range of about 23 to 90. Patients were allowed to have had prior anti-PD-1, anti-PD-L1 or anti-CTLA-4 therapy, and less than 45% of the dose-escalation patients had previously received checkpoint inhibitors. Partial responses were achieved by three dose-escalation patients, of whom one had hepatocellular carcinoma and two had cutaneous melanoma. Peripheral TCRbeta sequencing aimed to test whether ivuxolimab altered TCR sequence diversity and caused clonal T-cell expansion. The paper reports the monotherapy dose-escalation portion (N = 52 patients) of the phase I ivuxolimab trial. The full study reports these points: Antigen specificity was not determined for the clonally expanded peripheral T cells. In the 0.1-3.0 mg/kg groups, partial responders were among the patients with the lowest normalized peripheral clonal expansion, particularly in CD8+ T cells. Low levels of normalized T-cell clonal expansion were also seen in some patients who did not respond. After ivuxolimab, CD8+ T cells had more expanded clones than CD4+ T cells on average. At doses of 0.1 to 3.0 mg/kg, clonal expansion of both CD4+ and CD8+ blood T cells was observed from baseline to week 6.

Patients with autoimmune disease history or receiving systemic immunosuppression were excluded from the trial. Peripheral blood for TCR sequencing was drawn from every dose cohort at baseline, at cycle 4 day 1 and at cycle 7 day 1. The samples were taken from a phase I, first-in-human, multicenter, open-label dose-escalation trial of ivuxolimab. Adults with locally advanced or metastatic head and neck squamous cell, hepatocellular, melanoma or renal cell carcinoma were enrolled in the trial. Before TCR sequencing, CD4+ and CD8+ T cells were separately sorted from peripheral blood. To sequence the TCRbeta CDR3 region, genomic DNA was isolated from the sorted cells. The immunoSEQ Assay was used to sequence the TCRbeta CDR3 regions. As stored in TCRdb, this immuneACCESS dataset retains in-frame rearrangements with V and J assigned. A fraction of the clones does not appear; measured against another copy, unresolved V genes explain less than half of the discrepancy, and the remainder lacks a known reason. A total of roughly 70,000 clones appear in this sample, less than 85% of them only once. The top ten hold approximately 4% of the sample.

Rearrangement joined TRBV2 to TRBJ2-5, with 9 bases aligning to TRBD1. The sequence was collected from an adult with an advanced solid tumor such as melanoma, head and neck, liver or kidney cancer. The sequenced sample was CD4+ or CD8+ T cells sorted from blood, obtained in a trial of the OX40 agonist ivuxolimab. Here is the DNA: TGTGCCAGCAGTGATGACAGGGGGAAGACCCAGTACTTC. This is translated as CASSDDRGKTQYF.